The rows below give T cell receptor beta chains drawn from one sample of a study of T cell responses to AZD1222 COVID-19 vaccine. Clones were sequenced by immunoSEQ multiplex PCR, and TCRdb holds only the in-frame ones, with some missing. The sample shows 130,000 or so clones, roughly 93% of them seen only once. Sequencing used peripheral blood, obtained on day 0 of MenACWY control vaccination. The origin of the receptors is an adult in good health. CDR3s include the opening cysteine and the closing phenylalanine or tryptophan. The order of the fields is D gene, clone size, V gene, J gene, CDR3 DNA, CDR3 protein. The D gene is left open where the match is weak. Part of the rows lack a size; the others show once, few, many or a class for expanded clones.

>.|.|TRBV2|TRBJ1-3
TGTGCCAGCAGTGAGGGGGGCTACTCTGGAAACACCATATATTTT
CASSEGGYSGNTIYF
>TRBD2|.|TRBV3-1/TRBV3-2|TRBJ2-2
TGTGCCAGCAGCGCTAGCGGCTTAACCGGGGAGCTGTTTTTT
CASSASGLTGELFF
>.|.|TRBV27|TRBJ1-2
TGTGCCAGCAGTTTAAGTGTATCAAGAGACTATGGCTACACCTTC
CASSLSVSRDYGYTF
>TRBD2|.|TRBV4-3|TRBJ2-1
TGCGCCAGCAGCCAAGAGACTGTGGGACTAGCGGGGGGGATCCATGAGCAGTTCTTC
CASSQETVGLAGGIHEQFF
>.|once|TRBV27|TRBJ2-7
TGTGCCAGCAGTTTTGCGCCCAGGGCGGGCGAGCAGTACTTC
CASSFAPRAGEQYF
>TRBD1|.|TRBV9|TRBJ1-4
TGTGCCAGCAGCGCAGTTTCGACAGGGCATGAAAAACTGTTTTTT
CASSAVSTGHEKLFF
>.|.|TRBV5-6|TRBJ2-7
TGTGCCAGCAGCTTTTTGGTACAGAACTACGAGCAGTACTTC
CASSFLVQNYEQYF
>TRBD1|.|TRBV19|TRBJ1-4
TGTGCCAGGGAAGGGGACAGGGAGGGATCTAATGAAAAACTGTTTTTT
CAREGDREGSNEKLFF
>TRBD1|.|TRBV7-8|TRBJ2-7
TGTGCCAGCAGCCTGATACTATCCGGGACAGGGTCGTACGAGCAGTACTTC
CASSLILSGTGSYEQYF
>.|.|TRBV19|TRBJ1-2
TGTGCCAGTAGTATAGGTCACCTGGACGGCTACACCTTC
CASSIGHLDGYTF
>TRBD1|.|TRBV27|TRBJ2-7
TGTGCCAGCAGATATAGGACAGGGGGCTACGAGCAGTACTTC
CASRYRTGGYEQYF
>.|.|TRBV7-9|TRBJ1-1
TGTGCCAGCAGCTTAGTCCTGATGAACACTGAAGCTTTCTTT
CASSLVLMNTEAFF
>TRBD2|.|TRBV3-1/TRBV3-2|TRBJ2-1
TGTGCCAGCAGCTCCCCGGGGAGCGGGAGGGCCTTTGAGCAGTTCTTC
CASSSPGSGRAFEQFF
>.|.|TRBV7-9|TRBJ2-1
TGTGCCAGCAGTCTTTATGGCCCGGGTCCTACCTCCAATGAGCAGTTCTTC
CASSLYGPGPTSNEQFF
>.|.|TRBV30|TRBJ2-4
TGTGCCTGGAGTGTACCTCAGGGAACCAAAAACATTCAGTACTTC
CAWSVPQGTKNIQYF
>TRBD1|.|TRBV6-2/TRBV6-3|TRBJ1-5
TGTGCCAGCAGTTACTCGGACAGGGGCTATCAGCCCCAGCATTTT
CASSYSDRGYQPQHF
>.|.|TRBV27|TRBJ1-2
TGTGCCAGCAGTTTATCTGGGGGGGGTGTCAACGGCTACACCTTC
CASSLSGGGVNGYTF
>TRBD2|.|TRBV5-1|TRBJ2-1
TGCGCCAGCAGCTTGAGTAGCGGGAGTCCCGAGCAGTTCTTC
CASSLSSGSPEQFF
>TRBD1|.|TRBV12-3/TRBV12-4|TRBJ2-1
TGTGCCAGCAGTATAAACAGACAGGGTGAGCAGTTCTTC
CASSINRQGEQFF
>.|.|TRBV14|TRBJ1-2
TGTGCCAGCAGCCAAGTGGGGGGCAACTATGGCTACACCTTC
CASSQVGGNYGYTF
>.|.|TRBV14|TRBJ1-2
TGTGCCAGCAGCCAAGGAGGGTATGGCTACACCTTC
CASSQGGYGYTF
>.|once|TRBV5-4|TRBJ1-1
TGTGCCAGCAGCCCTCGTTGGGCGGGGGACGCTGAAGCTTTCTTT
CASSPRWAGDAEAFF
>TRBD1|.|TRBV13|TRBJ1-1
TGTGCCAGCAGCCTCCTACAGGGGGTGAACACTGAAGCTTTCTTT
CASSLLQGVNTEAFF
>.|.|TRBV6-1|TRBJ1-6
TGTGCCAGCAGTGAAGGACAGGCTGGGAGATCACCCCTCCACTTT
CASSEGQAGRSPLHF